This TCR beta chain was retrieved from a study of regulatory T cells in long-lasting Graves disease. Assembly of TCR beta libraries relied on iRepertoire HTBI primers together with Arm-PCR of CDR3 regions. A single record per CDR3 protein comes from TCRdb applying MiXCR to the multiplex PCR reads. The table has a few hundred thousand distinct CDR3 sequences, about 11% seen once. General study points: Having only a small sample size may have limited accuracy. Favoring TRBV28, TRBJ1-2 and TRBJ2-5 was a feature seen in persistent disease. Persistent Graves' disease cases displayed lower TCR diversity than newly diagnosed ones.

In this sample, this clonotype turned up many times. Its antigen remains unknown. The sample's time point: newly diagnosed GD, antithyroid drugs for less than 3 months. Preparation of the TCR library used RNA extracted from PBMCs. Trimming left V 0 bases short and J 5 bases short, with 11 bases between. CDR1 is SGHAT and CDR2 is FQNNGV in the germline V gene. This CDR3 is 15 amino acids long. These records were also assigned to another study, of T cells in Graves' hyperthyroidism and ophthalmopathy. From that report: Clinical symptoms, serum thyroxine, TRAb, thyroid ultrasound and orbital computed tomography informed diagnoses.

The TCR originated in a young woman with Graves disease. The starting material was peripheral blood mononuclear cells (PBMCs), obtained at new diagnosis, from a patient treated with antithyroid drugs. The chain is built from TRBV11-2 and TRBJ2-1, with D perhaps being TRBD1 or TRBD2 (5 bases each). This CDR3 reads CASSLEGDLNNEQFF. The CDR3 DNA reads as TGTGCCAGCAGCTTAGAAGGGGACCTCAACAATGAGCAGTTCTTC.